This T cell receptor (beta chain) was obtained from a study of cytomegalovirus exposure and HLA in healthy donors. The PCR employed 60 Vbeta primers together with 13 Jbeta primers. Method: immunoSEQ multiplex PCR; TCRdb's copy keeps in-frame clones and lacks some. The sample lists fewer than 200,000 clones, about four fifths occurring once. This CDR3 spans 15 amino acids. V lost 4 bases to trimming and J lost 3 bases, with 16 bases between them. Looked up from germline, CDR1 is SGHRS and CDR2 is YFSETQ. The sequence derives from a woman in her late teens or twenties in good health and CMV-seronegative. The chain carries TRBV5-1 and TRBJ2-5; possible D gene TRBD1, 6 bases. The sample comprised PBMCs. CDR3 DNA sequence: TGCGCCAGCAGCGCAGGGGAAGACCTTAAAGAGACCCAGTACTTC. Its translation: CASSAGEDLKETQYF.